This TCR beta chain was sequenced during a study of cytomegalovirus exposure and HLA in healthy donors. Turning to the study itself: Assignment to the Caucasian-associated ancestry cluster applied to approximately 80% of the approximately 400 genotyped donors.

Notes on this clone: Its ends do not fully match the called genes, so a read error is possible.

PCR involved 60 Vbeta and 13 Jbeta primers. Produced via immunoSEQ multiplex PCR; TCRdb's table is partial and in-frame only. Among tens of thousands of clones, roughly 79% were seen once, and the ten largest hold about 3.1%. In germline, CDR1 is MNHEY, CDR2 SVGAGI. CDR3 length equals 12 residues. The source of this sequence is a man aged 50 or older in good health and CMV-seronegative. Specimen: PBMCs. The chain couples TRBV6-5 to TRBJ1-5; 10 positions agree with TRBD1. The CDR3 bases are TGTGCCAGCAGACAGACAGGGGGCCTTATCTATTTT. It specifies CASRQTGGLIYF.